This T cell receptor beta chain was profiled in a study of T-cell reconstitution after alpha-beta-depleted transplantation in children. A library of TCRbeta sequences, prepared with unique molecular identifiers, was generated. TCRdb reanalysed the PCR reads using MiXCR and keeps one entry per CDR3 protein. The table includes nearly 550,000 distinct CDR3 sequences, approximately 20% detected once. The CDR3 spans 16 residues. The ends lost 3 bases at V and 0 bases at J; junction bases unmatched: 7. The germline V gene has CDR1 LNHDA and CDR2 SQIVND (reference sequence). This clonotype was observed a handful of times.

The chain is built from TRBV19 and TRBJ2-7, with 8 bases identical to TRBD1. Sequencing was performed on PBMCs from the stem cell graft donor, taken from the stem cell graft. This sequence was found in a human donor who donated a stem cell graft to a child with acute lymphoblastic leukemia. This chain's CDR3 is CASSIEDRGTSYEQYF. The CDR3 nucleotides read TGTGCCAGTAGTATTGAAGACAGGGGCACCTCCTACGAGCAGTACTTC.